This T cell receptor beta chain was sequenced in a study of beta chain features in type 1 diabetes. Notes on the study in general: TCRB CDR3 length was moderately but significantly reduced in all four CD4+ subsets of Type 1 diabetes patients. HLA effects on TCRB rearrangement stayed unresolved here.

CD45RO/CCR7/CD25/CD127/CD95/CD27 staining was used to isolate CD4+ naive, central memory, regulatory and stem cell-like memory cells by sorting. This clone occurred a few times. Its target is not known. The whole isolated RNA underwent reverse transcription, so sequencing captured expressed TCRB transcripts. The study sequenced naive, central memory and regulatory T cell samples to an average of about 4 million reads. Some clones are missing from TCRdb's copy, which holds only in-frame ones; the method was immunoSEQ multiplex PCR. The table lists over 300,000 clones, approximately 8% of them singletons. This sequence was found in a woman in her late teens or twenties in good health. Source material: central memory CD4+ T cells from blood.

CDR3 DNA sequence: TGTGCCAGCAGCTTAATTACCGGGGTTAGCGAGCAGTACTTC. Its translation: CASSLITGVSEQYF. The J gene is TRBJ2-7, the V gene TRBV7-2, with D perhaps matching TRBD2 (5 bases). Per germline, CDR1 SGHTA and CDR2 FQGNSA. This CDR3 is built from 14 residues. V was shortened by 2 bases and J by 6 bases, with 14 bases between the two germline ends. Variable domain in full (rest from reference TRBV7-2 and TRBJ2-7): GAGVSQSPSNKVTEKGKDVELRCDPISGHTALYWYRQSLGQGLEFLIYFQGNSAPDKSGLPSDRFSAERTGGSVSTLTIQRTQQEDSAVYLCASSLITGVSEQYFGPGTRLTVT.